A selection of T cell receptor beta chains follows, all from one sample in a study of T cell responses to AZD1222 COVID-19 vaccine. Some clones are missing from TCRdb's copy, which holds only in-frame ones; the method was immunoSEQ multiplex PCR. The sample gives about 95,000 clones, approximately 88% of which show up once; around 3.5% is in the top ten. The sample here was peripheral blood, taken on day 0 of AZD1222 vaccination. The receptors were gathered from an adult in good health. CDR3s include the opening cysteine and the closing phenylalanine or tryptophan. Fields, in order: D gene, clone size, J gene, V gene, CDR3 protein, CDR3 DNA. The D gene is left open where the match is weak. Only part of the rows carry a size: once, few, many, or a class if the clone is expanded.

D gene: -
clone size: few
J gene: TRBJ1-4
V gene: TRBV18
CDR3 protein: CASSPPRDNEKLFF
CDR3 DNA: TGTGCCAGCTCACCACCCAGGGATAATGAAAAACTGTTTTTT

D gene: -
clone size: -
J gene: TRBJ1-1
V gene: TRBV4-1
CDR3 protein: CASSQVAERNTEAFF
CDR3 DNA: TGCGCCAGCAGCCAAGTAGCCGAGAGGAACACTGAAGCTTTCTTT

D gene: -
clone size: -
J gene: TRBJ2-3
V gene: TRBV5-1
CDR3 protein: CASSFSAQNTQYF
CDR3 DNA: TGCGCCAGCAGCTTCTCCGCGCAAAATACGCAGTATTTT

D gene: -
clone size: -
J gene: TRBJ1-3
V gene: TRBV12-3/TRBV12-4
CDR3 protein: CASSPGPGNTIYF
CDR3 DNA: TGTGCCAGCAGTCCGGGACCCGGAAACACCATATATTTT

D gene: -
clone size: -
J gene: TRBJ1-5
V gene: TRBV19
CDR3 protein: CASSIWDEGSPQHF
CDR3 DNA: TGTGCCAGTAGTATCTGGGACGAAGGATCGCCCCAGCATTTT

D gene: -
clone size: -
J gene: TRBJ2-2
V gene: TRBV5-1
CDR3 protein: CASGNAGTGELFF
CDR3 DNA: TGCGCCAGCGGCAACGCGGGCACCGGGGAGCTGTTTTTT

D gene: -
clone size: few
J gene: TRBJ2-7
V gene: TRBV6-2/TRBV6-3
CDR3 protein: CASSRTPGYEQYF
CDR3 DNA: TGTGCCAGCAGTCGGACCCCAGGATACGAGCAGTACTTC

D gene: -
clone size: -
J gene: TRBJ1-1
V gene: TRBV27
CDR3 protein: CASSLGTNTEAFF
CDR3 DNA: TGTGCCAGCAGTCTGGGGACGAACACTGAAGCTTTCTTT

D gene: TRBD1
clone size: -
J gene: TRBJ2-7
V gene: TRBV12-5
CDR3 protein: CASGLNRGFSEQYF
CDR3 DNA: TGTGCTAGTGGACTAAACAGGGGATTTTCCGAGCAGTACTTC

D gene: -
clone size: -
J gene: TRBJ1-2
V gene: TRBV6-4
CDR3 protein: CASSDSGQGNDGYTF
CDR3 DNA: TGTGCCAGCAGTGACTCTGGGCAGGGTAATGATGGCTACACCTTC

D gene: -
clone size: -
J gene: TRBJ1-2
V gene: TRBV10-1
CDR3 protein: CASSEGDGYTF
CDR3 DNA: TGCGCCAGCAGTGAGGGGGATGGCTACACCTTC

D gene: -
clone size: -
J gene: TRBJ1-2
V gene: TRBV7-6
CDR3 protein: CASSLVPASTYGYTF
CDR3 DNA: TGTGCCAGCAGCTTAGTCCCTGCGTCCACCTATGGCTACACCTTC

D gene: -
clone size: -
J gene: TRBJ1-6
V gene: TRBV5-1
CDR3 protein: CASSFSGEDSPLHF
CDR3 DNA: TGCGCCAGCAGCTTTTCCGGGGAAGATTCACCCCTCCACTTT

D gene: -
clone size: -
J gene: TRBJ1-5
V gene: TRBV19
CDR3 protein: CASSLTVNSNQPQHF
CDR3 DNA: TGTGCCAGTAGTTTGACGGTGAATAGCAATCAGCCCCAGCATTTT

D gene: TRBD1
clone size: -
J gene: TRBJ2-7
V gene: TRBV5-1
CDR3 protein: CASSLVGQGYEQYF
CDR3 DNA: TGCGCCAGCAGCTTGGTGGGACAGGGCTACGAGCAGTACTTC